This TCR beta chain was recovered during a study of PD-1 blockade in classical Hodgkin lymphoma. Each of the patients experienced relapse following autologous stem cell transplantation, and their brentuximab vedotin exposure differed. The CDR3 extends over 13 amino acids. The germline V gene has CDR1 SGHVS and CDR2 FQNEAQ. The germline V and J ends were trimmed by 4 bases and 1 base, with 5 bases remaining between them. Produced via immunoSEQ multiplex PCR; TCRdb's table is partial and in-frame only. The repertoire has about 11,000 clones, about 80% of them found once; the top ten carry 25%. The sequenced sample was peripheral blood mononuclear cells (PBMCs), obtained at baseline. This sequence originates from a human donor with classical Hodgkin lymphoma. V is TRBV7-8 and J is TRBJ1-5; D not resolved. The CDR3 DNA follows: TGTGCCAGCAGCTCCGACAGCAATCAGCCCCAGCATTTT. Amino acid sequence: CASSSDSNQPQHF.